Sequencing of this T cell receptor beta chain was carried out in a study of cytomegalovirus exposure and HLA in healthy donors. In regard to this clone: Its specificity is unknown.

Study findings and constraints: V- and J-gene trimming in TCR beta was tied to a missense DCLRE1C variant by an analysis performed later.

PCR involved 60 Vbeta and 13 Jbeta primers. TCRdb keeps only in-frame clones here, not all; method: immunoSEQ multiplex PCR. The table shows roughly 100,000 clones, with under 80% occurring only once. The germline V gene has CDR1 LGHNA and CDR2 YSLEER. V lost 4 bases, J lost 2 bases, and 4 bases stayed unmatched. This CDR3 region has 16 residues. Sequencing input: PBMCs. V usage is TRBV4-3 and J usage is TRBJ2-1, with 11 bases lining up with TRBD1. The origin of this receptor is a man aged 40-50 years in good health and CMV-seronegative. CDR3 region: CASSLGQGAAYNEQFF. In DNA form, the CDR3 reads TGCGCCAGCAGCCTCGGACAGGGGGCTGCCTACAATGAGCAGTTCTTC.